The 21 T cell receptor beta chains listed next were all sequenced from one sample in a study of vaccination effects on CD4 cells after COVID-19. Culture lasted about 10 days before CD4+ T cell isolation. Subjects were given two BNT162b2 or mRNA-1273 vaccine doses. These receptors have no identified antigens. Some clones are missing from TCRdb's copy, which holds only in-frame ones; the method was immunoSEQ multiplex PCR. The sample contains approximately 47,000 clones, approximately 70% of which appear only once. The starting material was CD4+ T cells from PBMCs cultured without peptide, obtained after COVID-19 vaccination. These receptors were obtained from a human donor who received a COVID-19 vaccine.

The chain uses TRBV2 and TRBJ2-4, with unresolved D. The CDR3 extends over 18 amino acids. The V end lost 0 bases, the J end lost 1 base, and 16 bases lay between the germline ends. CDR1 and CDR2 (germline): SNHLY, FYNNEI. The CDR3 coding sequence is TGTGCCAGCAGTGAAGCGCTTCAAGGTAGTTCGGCCAAAAACATTCAGTACTTC. Amino acid sequence: CASSEALQGSSAKNIQYF.

V is TRBV5-4 and J is TRBJ2-7, with D maybe TRBD2 (5 bases). The CDR3 has 13 residues. Trimming removed 4 bases from V and 2 bases from J, with 10 bases in between. Germline V CDR1 and CDR2: SGHNT, YYREEE (reference sequence). The CDR3 bases are TGTGCCAGCAGCATATACGGGACCTACGAGCAGTACTTC. It is translated as CASSIYGTYEQYF.

The J gene is TRBJ2-7, the V gene TRBV5-6; 9 bases fit TRBD2. The V gene's germline CDR1 is SGHDT and CDR2 YYEEEE. The V segment lost 4 bases and the J segment 4 bases; nucleotides outside the gene matches: 6. This CDR3 comprises 14 residues. CDR3 coding DNA: TGTGCCAGCAGCACACCGGGACTAGCATACGAGCAGTACTTC. Its translation: CASSTPGLAYEQYF.

The V gene is TRBV10-3, the J gene TRBJ2-7; TRBD1 matches at 8 bases. There are 14 residues in the CDR3. Per germline, CDR1 ENHRY and CDR2 SYGVKD. Trimming took 4 bases from V and 2 from J; bases not matched to a gene: 4. As DNA, the CDR3 is TGTGCCATCAGTGTAGGACAGGGTGCCTACGAGCAGTACTTC. Its protein product is CAISVGQGAYEQYF.

The V and J genes are TRBV5-5 and TRBJ2-2; 9 bases are shared with TRBD1. This CDR3 has 16 residues. Germline V gene data show CDR1 as SGHKS and CDR2 as YYEKEE (reference sequence). J gave up 3 bases and V 3 bases, and 6 bases lay outside the gene matches. The CDR3 loop is CASSWGQGRDTGELFF. The CDR3 nucleotides read TGTGCCAGCAGCTGGGGACAGGGAAGGGACACCGGGGAGCTGTTTTTT.

This chain joins TRBV28 and TRBJ1-1; D unclear. Trimming took off 0 bases at V and 1 base at J, with 6 bases between the two ends. The CDR3 consists of 14 residues. The germline CDR1 and CDR2 sequences are MDHEN and SYDVKM. CDR3 in amino acids: CASSLWNGNTEAFF. In DNA form, the CDR3 reads TGTGCCAGCAGTTTATGGAACGGGAACACTGAAGCTTTCTTT.

This rearrangement joins TRBV19 to TRBJ1-1; 8 nucleotides agree with TRBD1. The CDR3 is made up of 13 amino acids. The germline gives CDR1 LNHDA, CDR2 SQIVND (reference sequence). Trimming cost V 10 bases and J 1 base; bases outside gene matches: 5. DNA of the CDR3: TGTGCCACCAGGGACAGGCCGAACACTGAAGCTTTCTTT. Translating it yields CATRDRPNTEAFF.

The V gene is TRBV20-1, the J gene TRBJ1-1; D gene ambiguous. Trimming cost V 0 bases and J 1 base, with 0 bases left between them. The CDR3 extends over 11 amino acids. In germline, CDR1 is DFQATT, CDR2 SNEGSKA (reference sequence). CDR3 sequence reads: CSARENTEAFF. CDR3 DNA sequence: TGCAGTGCTAGAGAGAACACTGAAGCTTTCTTT.

The V and J genes are TRBV18 and TRBJ2-3; D gene unclear. The ends were cut back, 2 bases at V and 2 bases at J, with 17 bases in the middle. CDR3 length: 17 amino acids. CDR1 and CDR2 (germline): KGHSH, LQKENI. This CDR3 reads CASSPFTLERYTDTQYF. Written as DNA, the CDR3 is TGTGCCAGCTCACCATTCACATTGGAGCGCTACACAGATACGCAGTATTTT.

V gene TRBV10-3 combines with J gene TRBJ2-5, with TRBD2 matching 8 bases. The CDR3 loop spans 15 amino acids. The V gene end was trimmed by 4 bases and the J gene end by 2 bases; junction bases not matched to a gene: 6. The germline gives CDR1 ENHRY, CDR2 SYGVKD. The CDR3 loop is CAISAAGGRQETQYF. Here the CDR3 DNA reads TGTGCCATCAGTGCTGCGGGGGGTCGTCAAGAGACCCAGTACTTC.

This clone has more than one count but fewer than ten. V usage is TRBV3-1 (or the pseudogene TRBV3-2) and J usage is TRBJ1-6; possible D gene TRBD1, 6 bases. Germline V CDR1 and CDR2: LGHDT, YNNKEL (reference sequence). This CDR3 comprises 15 residues. The V and J ends lost 2 bases and 4 bases respectively, with 9 bases between them. CDR3 sequence: CASSQRTEYNSPLHF. DNA of the CDR3: TGTGCCAGCAGCCAAAGGACAGAATATAATTCACCCCTCCACTTT.

This clone has a single count. CDR3 bases: TGTGCCAGCAGTTACTCGCTAGCGGTGGGGTCCACAGATACGCAGTATTTT. It is translated as CASSYSLAVGSTDTQYF. This chain connects TRBV6-2 or TRBV6-3 to TRBJ2-3, with 7 positions matching TRBD2. The CDR3 totals 17 residues. Germline V gives CDR1 MNHEY, CDR2 SVGEGT. Trimming took 0 bases from V and 2 from J; bases not matched to a gene: 8.

This chain links TRBV13 with TRBJ1-3; D is unclear. V was shortened by 6 bases and J by 0 bases, with 9 bases between the two germline ends. The germline V gene encodes CDR1 PRHDT and CDR2 FYEKMQ (reference sequence). The CDR3 sequence is 14 residues long. CDR3: CASRRVFSGNTIYF. CDR3 sequence (DNA): TGTGCCAGCAGACGGGTTTTCTCTGGAAACACCATATATTTT.

This clone was seen more than once but under ten times. V is TRBV19 and J is TRBJ1-2; the D is unclear. The CDR3 runs 15 residues. Trimming removed 9 bases from V and 0 bases from J, with 17 bases in between. The germline V gene encodes CDR1 LNHDA and CDR2 SQIVND (reference sequence). The CDR3 sequence: CASRHQHLTNYGYTF. In DNA, the CDR3 is TGTGCCAGCCGTCATCAGCACCTGACTAACTATGGCTACACCTTC.

This clone has a handful of counts. This rearrangement joins TRBV5-1 to TRBJ2-2; 7 nucleotides line up with TRBD1. CDR1 SGHRS and CDR2 YFSETQ come from the germline V gene. Trimming cost V 0 bases and J 3 bases; bases outside gene matches: 2. The CDR3 runs 15 residues. The CDR3 reads CASSLEGQHTGELFF. CDR3 bases: TGCGCCAGCAGCTTGGAGGGACAGCACACCGGGGAGCTGTTTTTT. The variable domain in full, with the rest retrieved from reference TRBV5-1 and TRBJ2-2, is KAGVTQTPRYLIKTRGQQVTLSCSPISGHRSVSWYQQTPGQGLQFLFEYFSETQRNKGNFPGRFSGRQFSNSRSEMNVSTLELGDSALYLCASSLEGQHTGELFFGEGSRLTVL.

This chain links TRBV19 with TRBJ2-5; D possibly corresponds to TRBD1 (6 bases). V shed 3 bases and J shed 0 bases, with 8 bases lying between them. There are 14 residues in the CDR3. Germline CDR1 LNHDA, CDR2 SQIVND (reference sequence). The CDR3 reads CASSMGANQETQYF. CDR3 sequence (DNA): TGTGCCAGTAGTATGGGGGCAAACCAAGAGACCCAGTACTTC.

This clone occurred a few times. The rearrangement links TRBV3-1 (or the pseudogene TRBV3-2) to TRBJ1-6; 8 nucleotides align to TRBD1. CDR1 and CDR2 (germline): LGHDT, YNNKEL (reference sequence). V lost 3 bases, J lost 3 bases, and 4 bases stayed unmatched. The CDR3 length is 16 residues. The CDR3 nucleotides read TGTGCCAGCAGCCAGTTCGGACAGGGCTATAATTCACCCCTCCACTTT. It encodes CASSQFGQGYNSPLHF.

This clone was counted once. This chain connects TRBV28 to TRBJ1-6, with D tentatively TRBD1 (5 bases). CDR3 size: 16 residues. The V end was cut by 6 bases, the J end by 6 bases, with 18 bases between. Per germline, CDR1 MDHEN and CDR2 SYDVKM. This CDR3 is CASSVLWGISNSPLHF. The CDR3, as DNA: TGTGCCAGCAGCGTCCTTTGGGGGATAAGTAATTCACCCCTCCACTTT.

This chain joins TRBV6-6 and TRBJ2-7; 8 nucleotides align to TRBD1. V shed 8 bases and J 7 bases; nucleotides not matched to a gene: 1. Germline V gene sequence: CDR1 MNHNY, CDR2 SVGAGI (reference sequence). The CDR3 length is 10 residues. The CDR3 region is CASGQGEQYF. CDR3 in DNA: TGTGCCAGCGGACAGGGTGAGCAGTACTTC.

The J gene is TRBJ2-3, the V gene TRBV5-1; D is undetermined. V lost 0 bases and J 4 bases, leaving 9 bases between the germline ends. This CDR3 spans 14 amino acids. The germline gives CDR1 SGHRS, CDR2 YFSETQ. CDR3 residues: CASSLGEVADTQYF. The CDR3 bases are TGCGCCAGCAGCTTGGGTGAGGTGGCAGATACGCAGTATTTT.

V usage is TRBV2 and J usage is TRBJ2-7; TRBD2 matches at 7 bases. This CDR3 is built from 14 residues. The germline gives CDR1 SNHLY, CDR2 FYNNEI. With V trimmed by 5 bases and J by 2 bases, 6 bases remained unmatched. CDR3 sequence: CASSPSGTPYEQYF. The CDR3 DNA reads TGTGCCAGCAGTCCTAGCGGAACCCCCTACGAGCAGTACTTC.